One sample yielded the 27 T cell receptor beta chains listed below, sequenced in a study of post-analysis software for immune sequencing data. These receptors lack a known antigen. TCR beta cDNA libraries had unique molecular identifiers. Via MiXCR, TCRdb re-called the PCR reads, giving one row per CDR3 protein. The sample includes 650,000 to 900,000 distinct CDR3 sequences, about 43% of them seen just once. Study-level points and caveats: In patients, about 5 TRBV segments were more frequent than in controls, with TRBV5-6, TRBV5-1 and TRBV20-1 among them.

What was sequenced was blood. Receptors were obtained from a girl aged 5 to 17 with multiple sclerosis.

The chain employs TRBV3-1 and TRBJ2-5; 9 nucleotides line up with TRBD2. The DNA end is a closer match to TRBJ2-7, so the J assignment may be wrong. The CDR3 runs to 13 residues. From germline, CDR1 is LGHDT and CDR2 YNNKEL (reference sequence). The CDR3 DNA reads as TGTGCCAGCGGGCTAGCGGGAACCGACGAGCAGTACTTC. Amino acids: CASGLAGTDEQYF.

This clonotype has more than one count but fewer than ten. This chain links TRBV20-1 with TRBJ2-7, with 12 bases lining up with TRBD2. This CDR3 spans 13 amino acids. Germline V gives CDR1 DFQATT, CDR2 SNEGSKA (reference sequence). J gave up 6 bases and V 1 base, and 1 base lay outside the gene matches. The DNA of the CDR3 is TGCAGTGCTAGAGGACTAGCGGGAGTCGAGCAGTACTTC. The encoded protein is CSARGLAGVEQYF.

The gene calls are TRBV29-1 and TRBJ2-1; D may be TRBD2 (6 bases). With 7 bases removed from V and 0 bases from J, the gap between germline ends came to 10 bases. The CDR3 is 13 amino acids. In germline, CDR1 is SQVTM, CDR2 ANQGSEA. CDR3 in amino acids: CSAGSGSYNEQFF. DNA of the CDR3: TGCAGCGCCGGGAGCGGCTCCTACAATGAGCAGTTCTTC.

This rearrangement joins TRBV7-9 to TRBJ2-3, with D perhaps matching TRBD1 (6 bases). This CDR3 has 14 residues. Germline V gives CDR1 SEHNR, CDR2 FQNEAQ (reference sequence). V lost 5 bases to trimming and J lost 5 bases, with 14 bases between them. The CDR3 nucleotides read TGTGCCAGCAGCCAGGGGTGGGGCGAAGATACGCAGTATTTT. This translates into CASSQGWGEDTQYF.

The CDR3: CASSTTGGRSPEAFF. The CDR3 bases are TGTGCCAGTAGTACTACAGGGGGCCGGAGCCCTGAAGCTTTCTTT. V is TRBV19 and J is TRBJ1-1, with TRBD1 identical over 9 bases. V was pared by 4 bases and J by 6 bases, with 9 bases of the junction left unmatched. This CDR3 has 15 residues. Per germline, CDR1 LNHDA and CDR2 SQIVND (reference sequence).

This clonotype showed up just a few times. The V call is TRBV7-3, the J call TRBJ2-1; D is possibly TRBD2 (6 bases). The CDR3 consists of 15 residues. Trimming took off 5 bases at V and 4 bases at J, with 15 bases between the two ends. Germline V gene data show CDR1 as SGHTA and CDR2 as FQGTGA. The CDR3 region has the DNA TGTGCCAGCAGCCCCCTGGCGGAGGGGTACAATGAGCAGTTCTTC. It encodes CASSPLAEGYNEQFF. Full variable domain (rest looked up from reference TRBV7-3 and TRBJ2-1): GAGVSQTPSNKVTEKGKYVELRCDPISGHTALYWYRQSLGQGPEFLIYFQGTGAADDSGLPNDRFFAVRPEGSVSTLKIQRTERGDSAVYLCASSPLAEGYNEQFFGPGTRLTVL.

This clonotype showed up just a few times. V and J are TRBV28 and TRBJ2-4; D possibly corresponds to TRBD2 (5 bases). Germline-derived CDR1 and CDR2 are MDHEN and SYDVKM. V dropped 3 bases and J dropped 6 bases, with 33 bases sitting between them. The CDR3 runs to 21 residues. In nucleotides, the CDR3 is TGTGCCAGCAGTTTCATCTACCCCACGGACTCTAGAAGTGCGACTCGAAACATTCAGTACTTC. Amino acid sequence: CASSFIYPTDSRSATRNIQYF.

The CDR3 region has the DNA TGTGCCAGCAGTTTGACAGCTACCTACAATGAGCAGTTCTTC. This codes for CASSLTATYNEQFF. V is TRBV28 and J is TRBJ2-1, with a weak D call TRBD1 (5 bases). The V end was cut by 3 bases, the J end by 2 bases, with 8 bases between. Germline values: CDR1 MDHEN, CDR2 SYDVKM. This CDR3 region has 14 residues.

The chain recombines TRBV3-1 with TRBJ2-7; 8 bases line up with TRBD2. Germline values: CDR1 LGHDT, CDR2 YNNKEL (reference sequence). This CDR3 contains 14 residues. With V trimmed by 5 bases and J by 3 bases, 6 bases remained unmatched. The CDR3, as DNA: TGTGCCAGCAGCTCTGGACTAGCACTCTACGAGCAGTACTTC. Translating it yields CASSSGLALYEQYF.

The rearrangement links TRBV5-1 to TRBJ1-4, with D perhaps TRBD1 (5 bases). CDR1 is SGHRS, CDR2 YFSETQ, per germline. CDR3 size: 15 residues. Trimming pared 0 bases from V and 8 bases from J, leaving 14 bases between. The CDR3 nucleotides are TGCGCCAGCAGCTTGGCTTTGCAGGGCGGGGAAAAACTGTTTTTT. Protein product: CASSLALQGGEKLFF.

CDR3 DNA: TGTGCCACACAGCAGGACAGACGGGTCGGAGATACGCAGTATTTT. Translation: CATQQDRRVGDTQYF. This chain connects TRBV27 to TRBJ2-3; D possibly corresponds to TRBD1 (6 bases). CDR3 size: 15 residues. V was clipped by 10 bases and J by 5 bases, with 22 bases between them. Germline CDR1 is MNHEY and CDR2 is SMNVEV (reference sequence).

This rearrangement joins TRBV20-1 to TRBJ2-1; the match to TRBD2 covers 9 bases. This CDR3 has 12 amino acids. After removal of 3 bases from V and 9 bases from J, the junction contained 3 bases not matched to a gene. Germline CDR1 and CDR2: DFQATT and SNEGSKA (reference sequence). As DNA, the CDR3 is TGCAGTGCTAGGGGACTAGCTAGTGAGCAGTTCTTC. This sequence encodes CSARGLASEQFF.

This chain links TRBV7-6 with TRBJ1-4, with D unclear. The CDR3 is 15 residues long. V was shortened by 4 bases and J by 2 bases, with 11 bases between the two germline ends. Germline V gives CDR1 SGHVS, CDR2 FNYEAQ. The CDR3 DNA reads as TGTGCCAGCAGCTGGGCCGAGGGCACTAATGAAAAACTGTTTTTT. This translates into CASSWAEGTNEKLFF. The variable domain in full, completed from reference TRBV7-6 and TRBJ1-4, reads GAGVSQSPRYKVTKRGQDVALRCDPISGHVSLYWYRQALGQGPEFLTYFNYEAQQDKSGLPNDRFSAERPEGSISTLTIQRTEQRDSAMYRCASSWAEGTNEKLFFGSGTQLSVL.

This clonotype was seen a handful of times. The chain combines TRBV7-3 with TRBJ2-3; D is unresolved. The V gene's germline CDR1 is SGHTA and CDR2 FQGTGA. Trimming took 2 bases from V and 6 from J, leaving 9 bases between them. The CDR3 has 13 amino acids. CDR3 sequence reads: CASSLSEEDTQYF. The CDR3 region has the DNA TGTGCCAGCAGCTTATCAGAGGAGGATACGCAGTATTTT. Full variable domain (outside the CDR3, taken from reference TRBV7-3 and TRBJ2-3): GAGVSQTPSNKVTEKGKYVELRCDPISGHTALYWYRQSLGQGPEFLIYFQGTGAADDSGLPNDRFFAVRPEGSVSTLKIQRTERGDSAVYLCASSLSEEDTQYFGPGTRLTVL.

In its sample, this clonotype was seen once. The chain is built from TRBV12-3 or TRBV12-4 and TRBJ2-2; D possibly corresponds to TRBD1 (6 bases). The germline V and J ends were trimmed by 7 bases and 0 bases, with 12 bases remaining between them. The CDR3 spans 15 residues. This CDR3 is CASTMGHTNTGELFF. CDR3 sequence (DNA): TGTGCCAGCACAATGGGACACACGAACACCGGGGAGCTGTTTTTT.

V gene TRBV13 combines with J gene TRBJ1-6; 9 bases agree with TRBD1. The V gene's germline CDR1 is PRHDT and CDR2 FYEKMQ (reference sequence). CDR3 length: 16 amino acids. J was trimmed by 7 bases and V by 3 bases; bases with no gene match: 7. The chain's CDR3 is CASSFGDRAENSPLHF. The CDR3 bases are TGTGCCAGCAGCTTTGGGGACAGGGCGGAGAATTCACCCCTCCACTTT.

CDR3 protein: CAISESNGLAGAYEQYF. In nucleotides, the CDR3 is TGTGCCATCAGTGAGTCGAACGGACTAGCGGGAGCCTATGAGCAGTACTTC. This chain uses TRBV10-3 with TRBJ2-5; 13 bases are shared with TRBD2. After removal of 0 bases from V and 11 bases from J, the junction contained 12 bases not matched to a gene. The CDR3 has 17 amino acids. Germline CDR1 is ENHRY and CDR2 is SYGVKD.

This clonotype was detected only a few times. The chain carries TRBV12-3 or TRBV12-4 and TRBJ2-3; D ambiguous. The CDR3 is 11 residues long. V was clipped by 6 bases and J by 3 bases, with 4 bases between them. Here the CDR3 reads CASRKTDTQYF. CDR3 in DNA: TGTGCCAGCAGAAAAACAGATACGCAGTATTTT.

The CDR3 loop reads CASSYFRGFQYF. CDR3 nucleotides: TGTGCCAGCAGTTACTTTAGGGGGTTCCAGTACTTC. This chain links TRBV6-5 with TRBJ2-7, with a weak D call TRBD1 (6 bases). Trimming stripped 1 base from V and 10 bases from J, with 11 bases between. CDR3 length equals 12 residues. Germline V gives CDR1 MNHEY, CDR2 SVGAGI.

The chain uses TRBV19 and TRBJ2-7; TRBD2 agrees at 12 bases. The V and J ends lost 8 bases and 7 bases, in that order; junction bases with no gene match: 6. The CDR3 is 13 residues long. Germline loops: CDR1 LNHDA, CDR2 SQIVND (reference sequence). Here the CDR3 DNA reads TGTGCCAGTGCCGGACTAGCGGGATCAGAGCAGTACTTC. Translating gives CASAGLAGSEQYF.

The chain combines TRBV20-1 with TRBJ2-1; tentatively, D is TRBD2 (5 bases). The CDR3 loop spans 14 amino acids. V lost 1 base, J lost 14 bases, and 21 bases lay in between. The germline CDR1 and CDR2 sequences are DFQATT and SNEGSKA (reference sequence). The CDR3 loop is CSARGTLVVREEFF. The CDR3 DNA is TGCAGTGCTAGAGGGACTTTGGTGGTAAGAGAAGAGTTCTTC.

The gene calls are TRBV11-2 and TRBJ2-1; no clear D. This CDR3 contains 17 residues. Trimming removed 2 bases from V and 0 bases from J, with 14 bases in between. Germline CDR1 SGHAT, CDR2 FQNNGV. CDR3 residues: CASSLIKGSSSYNEQFF. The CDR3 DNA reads TGTGCCAGCAGCTTAATAAAGGGATCTAGCTCCTACAATGAGCAGTTCTTC.

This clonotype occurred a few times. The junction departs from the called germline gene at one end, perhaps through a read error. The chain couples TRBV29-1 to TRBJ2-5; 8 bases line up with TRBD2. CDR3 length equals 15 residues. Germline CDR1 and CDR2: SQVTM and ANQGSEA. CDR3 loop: CSAEGREGRQETQYF. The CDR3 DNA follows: TGCAGCGCTGAAGGTCGGGAGGGCCGCCAAGAGACCCAGTACTTC.

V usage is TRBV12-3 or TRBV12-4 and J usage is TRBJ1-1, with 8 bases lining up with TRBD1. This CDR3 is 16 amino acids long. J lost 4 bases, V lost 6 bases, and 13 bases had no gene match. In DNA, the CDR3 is TGTGCCAGCAGGCCTTTGACAGGGGCCGAGGGCACTGAAGCTTTCTTT. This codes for CASRPLTGAEGTEAFF.

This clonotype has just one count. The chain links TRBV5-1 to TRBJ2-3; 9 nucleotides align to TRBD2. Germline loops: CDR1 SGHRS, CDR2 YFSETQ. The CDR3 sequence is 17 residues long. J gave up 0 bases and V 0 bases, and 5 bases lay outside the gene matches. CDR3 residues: CASSLEAGGPSTDTQYF. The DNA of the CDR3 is TGCGCCAGCAGCTTGGAGGCGGGAGGGCCAAGCACAGATACGCAGTATTTT.

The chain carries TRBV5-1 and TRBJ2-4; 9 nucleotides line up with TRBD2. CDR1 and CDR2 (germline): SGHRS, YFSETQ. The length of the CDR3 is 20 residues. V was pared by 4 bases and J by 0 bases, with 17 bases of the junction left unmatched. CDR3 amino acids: CASSGDGLASTNLAKNIQYF. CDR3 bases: TGCGCCAGCAGCGGGGACGGACTAGCGAGTACCAATCTAGCCAAAAACATTCAGTACTTC.

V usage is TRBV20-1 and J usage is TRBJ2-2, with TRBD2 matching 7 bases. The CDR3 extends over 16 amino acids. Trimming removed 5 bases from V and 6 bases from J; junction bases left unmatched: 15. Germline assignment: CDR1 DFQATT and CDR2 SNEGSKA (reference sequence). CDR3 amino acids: CSAPRTRRERAGELFF. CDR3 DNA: TGCAGTGCTCCCCGGACTCGGCGGGAGAGGGCCGGGGAGCTGTTTTTT.